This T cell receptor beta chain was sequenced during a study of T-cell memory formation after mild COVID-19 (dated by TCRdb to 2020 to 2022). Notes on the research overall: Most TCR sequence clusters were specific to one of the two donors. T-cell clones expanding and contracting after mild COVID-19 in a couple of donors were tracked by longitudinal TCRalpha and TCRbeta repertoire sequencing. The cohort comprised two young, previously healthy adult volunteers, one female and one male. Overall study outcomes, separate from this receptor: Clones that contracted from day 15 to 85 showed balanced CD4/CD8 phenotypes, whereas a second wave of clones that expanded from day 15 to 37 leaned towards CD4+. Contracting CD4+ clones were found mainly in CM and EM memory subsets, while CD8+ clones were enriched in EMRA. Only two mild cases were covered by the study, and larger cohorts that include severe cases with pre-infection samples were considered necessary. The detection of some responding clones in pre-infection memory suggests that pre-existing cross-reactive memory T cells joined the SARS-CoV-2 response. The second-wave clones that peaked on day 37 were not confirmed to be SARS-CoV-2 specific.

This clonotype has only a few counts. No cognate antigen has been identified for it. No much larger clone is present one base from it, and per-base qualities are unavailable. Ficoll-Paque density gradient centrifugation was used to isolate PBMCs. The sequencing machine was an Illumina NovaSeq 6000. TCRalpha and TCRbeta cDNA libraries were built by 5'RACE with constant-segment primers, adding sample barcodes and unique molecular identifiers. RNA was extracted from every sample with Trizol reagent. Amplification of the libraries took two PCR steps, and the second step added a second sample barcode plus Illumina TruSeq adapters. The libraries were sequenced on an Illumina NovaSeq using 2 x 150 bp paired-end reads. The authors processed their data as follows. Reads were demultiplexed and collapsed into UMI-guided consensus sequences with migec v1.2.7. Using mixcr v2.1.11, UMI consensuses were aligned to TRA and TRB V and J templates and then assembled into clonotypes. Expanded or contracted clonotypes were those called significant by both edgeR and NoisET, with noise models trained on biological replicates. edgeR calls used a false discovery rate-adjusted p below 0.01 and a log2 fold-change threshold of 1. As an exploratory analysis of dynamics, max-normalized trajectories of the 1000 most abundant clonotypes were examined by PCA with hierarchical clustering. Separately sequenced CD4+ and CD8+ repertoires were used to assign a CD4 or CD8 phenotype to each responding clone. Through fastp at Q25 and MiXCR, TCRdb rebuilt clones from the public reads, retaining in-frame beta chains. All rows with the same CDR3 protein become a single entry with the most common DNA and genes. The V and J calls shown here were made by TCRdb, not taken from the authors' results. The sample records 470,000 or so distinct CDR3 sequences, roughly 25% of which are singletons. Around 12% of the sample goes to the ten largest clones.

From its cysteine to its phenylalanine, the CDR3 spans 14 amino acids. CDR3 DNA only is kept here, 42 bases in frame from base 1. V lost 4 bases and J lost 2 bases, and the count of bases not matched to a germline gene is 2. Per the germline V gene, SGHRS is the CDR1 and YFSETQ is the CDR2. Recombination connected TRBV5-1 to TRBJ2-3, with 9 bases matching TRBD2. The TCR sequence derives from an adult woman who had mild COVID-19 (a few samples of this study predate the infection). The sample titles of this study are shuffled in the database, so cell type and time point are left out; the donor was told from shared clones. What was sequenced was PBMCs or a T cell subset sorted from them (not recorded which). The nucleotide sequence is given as TGCGCCAGCAGCGGCGGGAGGGTCACAGATACGCAGTATTTT. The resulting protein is CASSGGRVTDTQYF.